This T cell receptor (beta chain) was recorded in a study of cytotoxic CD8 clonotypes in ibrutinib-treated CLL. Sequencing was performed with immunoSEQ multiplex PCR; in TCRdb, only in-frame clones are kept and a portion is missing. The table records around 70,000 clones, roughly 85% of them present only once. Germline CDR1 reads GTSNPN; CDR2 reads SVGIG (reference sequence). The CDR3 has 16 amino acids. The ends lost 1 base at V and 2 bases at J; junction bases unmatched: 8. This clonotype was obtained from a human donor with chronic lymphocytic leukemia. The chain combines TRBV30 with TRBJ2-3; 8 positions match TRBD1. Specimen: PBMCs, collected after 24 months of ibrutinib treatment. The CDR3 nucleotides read TGTGCCTGGAGTGCCCCCGGGACAGGCGCCACAGATACGCAGTATTTT. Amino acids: CAWSAPGTGATDTQYF. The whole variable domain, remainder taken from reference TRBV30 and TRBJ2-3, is SQTIHQWPATLVQPVGSPLSLECTVEGTSNPNLYWYRQAAGRGLQLLFYSVGIGQISSEVPQNLSASRPQDRQFILSSKKLLLSDSGFYLCAWSAPGTGATDTQYFGPGTRLTVL.